This is a list of T cell receptor beta chains from one sample in a study of T cells after yellow fever vaccination. TCRdb re-derived calls from the 5' RACE reads in MiXCR, one entry per CDR3 protein. There are around 46,000 distinct CDR3 sequences in the sample; roughly 7% occur only once, and roughly 31% lies in the top ten. The sequenced sample was CD8+ T cells sorted from PBMCs, obtained more than 14 days after the first yellow fever vaccination. The receptor set was obtained from a young man who received the YFV17D yellow fever vaccine. Each CDR3 is given with its conserved first and last residue. The D gene is left open where the match is weak. Clone size is given for some rows only: seen once, a few or many times, or a class if the clone is expanded.

v_gene	d_gene	j_gene	abundance	CDR3aa	CDR3nt
TRBV6-5	TRBD2	TRBJ2-3	many	CASSSPVAGGTDTQYF	TGTGCCAGCAGTTCCCCTGTGGCGGGGGGCACAGATACGCAGTATTTT
TRBV4-3	NA	TRBJ1-5	many	CASSQDSHQPQHF	TGCGCCAGCAGCCAAGACAGCCATCAGCCCCAGCATTTT
TRBV10-3	TRBD1	TRBJ2-1	many	CAISFAPDRGYNEQFF	TGTGCCATCAGTTTCGCCCCGGACAGGGGTTACAATGAGCAGTTCTTC
TRBV20-1	TRBD1	TRBJ2-1	many	CSASDLQGYEQFF	TGCAGTGCTAGTGATCTACAGGGGTATGAGCAGTTCTTC
TRBV2	NA	TRBJ2-2	many	CASSEGKNTGELFF	TGTGCCAGCAGTGAAGGCAAGAACACCGGGGAGCTGTTTTTT
TRBV7-2	NA	TRBJ1-6	many	CASSSSGNSPLHF	TGTGCCAGCAGCTCCAGTGGGAATTCACCCCTCCACTTT
TRBV21-1	NA	TRBJ2-6	many	CASSSTSRDSSGANVLTF	TGTGCCAGCAGCTCCACGTCCCGGGACAGCTCTGGGGCCAACGTCCTGACTTTC
TRBV27	TRBD1	TRBJ2-3	many	CASSFPGQTDTQYF	TGTGCCAGCAGTTTCCCGGGACAGACAGATACGCAGTATTTT
TRBV7-9	NA	TRBJ1-3	many	CASIQGLFSGNTIYF	TGTGCCAGCATCCAGGGACTATTCTCTGGAAACACCATATATTTT
TRBV7-2	NA	TRBJ2-2	many	CASSLAPMNTGELFF	TGTGCCAGCAGCTTAGCGCCGATGAACACCGGGGAGCTGTTTTTT
TRBV20-1	TRBD2	TRBJ2-7	many	CSARPTGTSFYYEQYF	TGCAGTGCTAGACCCACCGGGACTAGCTTTTACTACGAGCAGTACTTC
TRBV9	NA	TRBJ2-1	many	CASSVDQVYNEQFF	TGTGCCAGCAGCGTAGATCAGGTTTACAATGAGCAGTTCTTC
TRBV4-3	NA	TRBJ1-2	many	CASSQDLVTAYGYTF	TGCGCCAGCAGCCAAGATCTGGTAACAGCCTATGGCTACACCTTC
TRBV12-3/TRBV12-4	NA	TRBJ2-3	many	CASSLIPRDGDTDTQYF	TGTGCCAGCAGTTTAATACCCAGGGACGGAGACACAGATACGCAGTATTTT
TRBV19	NA	TRBJ2-7	many	CASSIYGGGIEQYF	TGTGCCAGTAGTATCTACGGGGGCGGGATTGAGCAGTACTTC
TRBV7-9	NA	TRBJ2-3	NA	CASSSTGRSGDTQYF	TGTGCCAGCAGCTCAACGGGACGATCCGGGGATACGCAGTATTTT
TRBV2	NA	TRBJ2-1	NA	CAGRWDFSSYNEQFF	TGTGCCGGCAGATGGGACTTCTCCTCCTACAATGAGCAGTTCTTC
TRBV12-3/TRBV12-4	NA	TRBJ1-2	many	CASSVTGYGYTF	TGTGCCAGCAGTGTGACGGGATATGGCTACACCTTC
TRBV19	NA	TRBJ2-1	few	CASSPGTAVNNEQFF	TGTGCCAGTAGCCCTGGGACCGCCGTGAACAATGAGCAGTTCTTC
TRBV4-2	TRBD2	TRBJ2-4	many	CASSQEITSGVLAKNIQYF	TGTGCCAGCAGCCAAGAGATCACTAGCGGGGTATTAGCCAAAAACATTCAGTACTTC
TRBV11-2	TRBD1	TRBJ2-3	many	CASSLAGQGPDTQYF	TGTGCCAGCAGCTTAGCAGGACAGGGGCCAGATACGCAGTATTTT
TRBV6-5	NA	TRBJ2-1	many	CASTERGETDYNEQFF	TGTGCCAGCACCGAAAGGGGGGAGACTGACTACAATGAGCAGTTCTTC
TRBV12-3/TRBV12-4	NA	TRBJ1-2	many	CASSPGGSYGYTF	TGTGCCAGCAGTCCCGGGGGGAGCTATGGCTACACCTTC
TRBV18	TRBD2	TRBJ2-5	many	CASSPGTSGEETQYF	TGTGCCAGCTCACCCGGGACTAGCGGGGAAGAGACCCAGTACTTC
TRBV21-1	NA	TRBJ1-1	many	CASSATSRETDTEAFF	TGTGCCAGCAGCGCCACGTCCAGGGAAACGGACACTGAAGCTTTCTTT
TRBV12-3/TRBV12-4	NA	TRBJ2-1	many	CASRVPGANEQFF	TGTGCCAGCCGGGTCCCAGGGGCGAATGAGCAGTTCTTC
TRBV4-3	TRBD1	TRBJ2-5	many	CASSQDGTGRPETQYF	TGCGCCAGCAGCCAAGATGGGACAGGGAGGCCAGAGACCCAGTACTTC
TRBV29-1	NA	TRBJ1-2	many	CSVPGHSRGGYTF	TGCAGCGTACCGGGACACTCTCGGGGTGGCTACACCTTC
TRBV20-1	NA	TRBJ2-1	many	CSARDVLYVNNEQFF	TGCAGTGCTAGAGATGTTTTGTACGTGAACAATGAGCAGTTCTTC
TRBV3-1	NA	TRBJ2-3	many	CASSQVIARGTDTQYF	TGTGCCAGCAGCCAAGTTATAGCCCGGGGCACAGATACGCAGTATTTT
TRBV9	NA	TRBJ1-2	many	CASSGDPPFLYGYTF	TGTGCCAGCAGCGGGGACCCCCCTTTTCTTTATGGCTACACCTTC
TRBV5-6	NA	TRBJ1-4	many	CASTVVLEEGEKLFF	TGTGCCAGCACCGTCGTGTTGGAGGAGGGTGAAAAACTGTTTTTT
TRBV12-3/TRBV12-4	NA	TRBJ2-7	few	CASSLLWGGGRGEQYF	TGTGCCAGCAGTTTACTCTGGGGAGGGGGCAGGGGCGAGCAGTACTTC
TRBV20-1	TRBD2	TRBJ2-2	many	CSARGTSGESGELFF	TGCAGTGCTAGAGGGACTAGCGGGGAATCCGGGGAGCTGTTTTTT
TRBV29-1	NA	TRBJ2-2	many	CSAYGTGELFF	TGCAGCGCCTACGGGACCGGGGAGCTGTTTTTT
TRBV6-6	TRBD1	TRBJ2-2	many	CASNGQGGELFF	TGTGCCAGCAACGGACAGGGTGGGGAGCTGTTTTTT
TRBV27	NA	TRBJ2-5	many	CASSGIGETQYF	TGTGCCAGCAGTGGGATTGGGGAGACCCAGTACTTC
TRBV5-1	TRBD1	TRBJ2-2	many	CASSEDRGNTGELFF	TGCGCCAGCAGCGAGGACAGGGGGAACACCGGGGAGCTGTTTTTT
TRBV4-3	TRBD1	TRBJ2-7	many	CASSISGGGRREQYF	TGCGCCAGCAGTATTTCAGGGGGCGGTAGGCGCGAGCAGTACTTC
TRBV4-1	TRBD1	TRBJ1-2	many	CASSQRTGSGYGYTF	TGCGCCAGCAGCCAAAGGACAGGGTCAGGGTATGGCTACACCTTC
TRBV12-3/TRBV12-4	TRBD1	TRBJ1-2	many	CASSPLGQGIAGYTF	TGTGCCAGCAGTCCCCTGGGACAGGGGATCGCGGGCTACACCTTC
TRBV28	NA	TRBJ2-1	many	CASSFLSYNEQFF	TGTGCCAGCAGTTTTCTTAGTTACAATGAGCAGTTCTTC
TRBV19	TRBD1	TRBJ1-1	many	CASRTGGRDTEAFF	TGTGCCAGTAGGACAGGGGGCAGGGACACTGAAGCTTTCTTT
TRBV4-1	NA	TRBJ2-1	many	CASSLQRAYEQFF	TGCGCCAGCAGCCTCCAGAGGGCCTATGAGCAGTTCTTC
TRBV2	TRBD1	TRBJ2-5	many	CASSGTGEGQETQYF	TGTGCCAGCAGTGGGACAGGGGAGGGTCAAGAGACCCAGTACTTC
TRBV3-1	TRBD2	TRBJ2-1	many	CASSHVLAPYNEQFF	TGTGCCAGCAGCCATGTACTAGCGCCCTACAATGAGCAGTTCTTC
TRBV12-3/TRBV12-4	TRBD1	TRBJ2-2	many	CASLLGQGSSGELFF	TGTGCCAGCTTATTAGGACAGGGCTCCAGCGGGGAGCTGTTTTTT
TRBV5-1	TRBD2	TRBJ2-7	many	CASSVGAGRATYEQYF	TGCGCCAGCAGCGTGGGAGCGGGGCGCGCGACCTACGAGCAGTACTTC
TRBV5-1	NA	TRBJ1-4	many	CASSLVAGSGEKLFF	TGCGCCAGCAGCTTGGTGGCAGGGTCGGGGGAAAAACTGTTTTTT
TRBV6-2/TRBV6-3	NA	TRBJ2-6	many	CASSYSSSGANVLTF	TGTGCCAGCAGTTATAGCAGCTCTGGGGCCAACGTCCTGACTTTC
TRBV5-5	NA	TRBJ1-5	many	CASNLGGASQPQHF	TGTGCCAGCAACCTGGGGGGGGCGAGTCAGCCCCAGCATTTT